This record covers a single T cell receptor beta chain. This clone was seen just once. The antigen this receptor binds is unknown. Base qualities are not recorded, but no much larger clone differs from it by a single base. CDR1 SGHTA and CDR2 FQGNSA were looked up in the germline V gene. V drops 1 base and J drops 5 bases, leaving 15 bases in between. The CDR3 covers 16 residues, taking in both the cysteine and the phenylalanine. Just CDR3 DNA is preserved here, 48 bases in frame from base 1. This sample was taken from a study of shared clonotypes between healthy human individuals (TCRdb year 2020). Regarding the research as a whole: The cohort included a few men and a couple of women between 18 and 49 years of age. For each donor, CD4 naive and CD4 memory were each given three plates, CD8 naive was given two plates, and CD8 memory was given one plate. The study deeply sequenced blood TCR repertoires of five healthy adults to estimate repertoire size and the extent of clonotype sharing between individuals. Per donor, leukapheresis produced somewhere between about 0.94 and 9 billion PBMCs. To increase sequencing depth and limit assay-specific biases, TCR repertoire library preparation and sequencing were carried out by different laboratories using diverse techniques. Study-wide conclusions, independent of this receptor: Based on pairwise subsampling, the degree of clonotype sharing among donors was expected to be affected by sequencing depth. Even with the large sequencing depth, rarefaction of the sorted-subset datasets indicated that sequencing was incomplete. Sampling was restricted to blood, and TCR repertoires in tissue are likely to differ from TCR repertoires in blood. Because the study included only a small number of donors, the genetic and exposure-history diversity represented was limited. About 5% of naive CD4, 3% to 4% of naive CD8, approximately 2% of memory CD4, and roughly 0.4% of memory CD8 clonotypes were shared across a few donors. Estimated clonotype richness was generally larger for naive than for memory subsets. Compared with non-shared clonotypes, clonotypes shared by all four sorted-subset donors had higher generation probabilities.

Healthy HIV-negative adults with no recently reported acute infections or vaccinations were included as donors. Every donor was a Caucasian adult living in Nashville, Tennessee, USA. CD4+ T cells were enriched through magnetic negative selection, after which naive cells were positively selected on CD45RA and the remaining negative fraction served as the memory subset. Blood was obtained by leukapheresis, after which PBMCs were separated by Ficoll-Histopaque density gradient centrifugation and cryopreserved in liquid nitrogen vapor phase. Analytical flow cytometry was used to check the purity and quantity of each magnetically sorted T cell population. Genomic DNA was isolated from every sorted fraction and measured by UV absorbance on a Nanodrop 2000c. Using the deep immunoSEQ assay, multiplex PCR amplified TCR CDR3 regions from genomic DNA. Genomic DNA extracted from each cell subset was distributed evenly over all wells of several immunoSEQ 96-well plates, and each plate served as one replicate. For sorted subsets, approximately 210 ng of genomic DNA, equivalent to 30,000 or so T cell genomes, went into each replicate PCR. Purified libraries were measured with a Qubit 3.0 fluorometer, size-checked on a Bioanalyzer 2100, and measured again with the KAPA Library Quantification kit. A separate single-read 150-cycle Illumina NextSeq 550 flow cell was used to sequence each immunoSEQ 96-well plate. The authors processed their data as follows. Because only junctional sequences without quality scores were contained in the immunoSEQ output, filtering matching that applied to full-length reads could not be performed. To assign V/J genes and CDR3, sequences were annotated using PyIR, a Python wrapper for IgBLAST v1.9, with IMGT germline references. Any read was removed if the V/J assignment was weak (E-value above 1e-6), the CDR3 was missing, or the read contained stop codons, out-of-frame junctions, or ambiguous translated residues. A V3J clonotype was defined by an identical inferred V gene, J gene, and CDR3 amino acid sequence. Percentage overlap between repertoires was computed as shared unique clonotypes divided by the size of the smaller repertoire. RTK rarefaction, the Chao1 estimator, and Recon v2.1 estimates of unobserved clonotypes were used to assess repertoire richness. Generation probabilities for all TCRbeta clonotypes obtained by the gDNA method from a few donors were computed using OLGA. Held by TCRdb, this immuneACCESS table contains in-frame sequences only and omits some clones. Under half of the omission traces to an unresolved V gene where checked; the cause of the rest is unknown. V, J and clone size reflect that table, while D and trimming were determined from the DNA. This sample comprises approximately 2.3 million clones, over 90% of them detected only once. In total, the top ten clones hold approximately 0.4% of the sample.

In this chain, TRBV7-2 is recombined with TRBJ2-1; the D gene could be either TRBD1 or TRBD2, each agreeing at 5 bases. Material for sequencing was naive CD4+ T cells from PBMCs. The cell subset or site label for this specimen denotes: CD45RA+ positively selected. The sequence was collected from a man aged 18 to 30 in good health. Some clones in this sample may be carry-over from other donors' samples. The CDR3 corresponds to CASSLVHGGDHNEQFF. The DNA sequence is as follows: TGTGCCAGCAGCTTAGTACATGGGGGAGACCACAATGAGCAGTTCTTC.